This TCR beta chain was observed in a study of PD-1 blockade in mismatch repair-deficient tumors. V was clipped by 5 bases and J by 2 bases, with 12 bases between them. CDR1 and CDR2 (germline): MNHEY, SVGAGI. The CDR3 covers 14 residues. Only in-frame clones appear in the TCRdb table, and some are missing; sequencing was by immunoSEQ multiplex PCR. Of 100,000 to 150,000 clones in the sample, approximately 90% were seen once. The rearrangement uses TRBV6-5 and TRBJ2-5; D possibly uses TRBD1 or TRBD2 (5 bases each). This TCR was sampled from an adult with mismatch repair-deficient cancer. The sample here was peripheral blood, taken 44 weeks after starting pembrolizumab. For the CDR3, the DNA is TGTGCCAGCAGTAACCTTGGGGGACAAGAGACCCAGTACTTC. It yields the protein CASSNLGGQETQYF.